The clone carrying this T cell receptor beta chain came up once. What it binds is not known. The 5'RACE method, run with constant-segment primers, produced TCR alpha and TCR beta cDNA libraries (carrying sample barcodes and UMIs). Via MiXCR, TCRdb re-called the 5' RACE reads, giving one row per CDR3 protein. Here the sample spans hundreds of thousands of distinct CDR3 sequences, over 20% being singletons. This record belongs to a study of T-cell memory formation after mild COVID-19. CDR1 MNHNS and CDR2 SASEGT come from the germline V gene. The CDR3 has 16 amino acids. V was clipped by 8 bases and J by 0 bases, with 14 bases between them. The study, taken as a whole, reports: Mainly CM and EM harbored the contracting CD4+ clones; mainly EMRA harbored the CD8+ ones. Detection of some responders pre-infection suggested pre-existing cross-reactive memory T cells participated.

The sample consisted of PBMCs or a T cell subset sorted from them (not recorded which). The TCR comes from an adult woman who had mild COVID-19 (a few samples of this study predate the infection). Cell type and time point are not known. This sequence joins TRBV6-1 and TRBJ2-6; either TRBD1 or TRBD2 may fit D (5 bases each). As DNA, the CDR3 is TGTGCCAGCGACCGGGACGGATTCTCTGGGGCCAACGTCCTGACTTTC. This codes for CASDRDGFSGANVLTF.